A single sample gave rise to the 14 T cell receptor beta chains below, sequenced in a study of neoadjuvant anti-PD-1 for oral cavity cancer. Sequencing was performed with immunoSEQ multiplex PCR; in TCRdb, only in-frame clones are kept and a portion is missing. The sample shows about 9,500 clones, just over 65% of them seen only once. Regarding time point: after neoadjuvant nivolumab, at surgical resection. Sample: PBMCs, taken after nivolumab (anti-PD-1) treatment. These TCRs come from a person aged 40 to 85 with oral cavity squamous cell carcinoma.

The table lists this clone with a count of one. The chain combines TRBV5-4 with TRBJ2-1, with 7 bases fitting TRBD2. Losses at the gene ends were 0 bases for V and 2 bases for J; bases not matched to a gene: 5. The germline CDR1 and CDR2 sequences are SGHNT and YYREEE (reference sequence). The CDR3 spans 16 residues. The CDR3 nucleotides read TGTGCCAGCAGCTTGGAGGGCGGGAGACCCTACAATGAGCAGTTCTTC. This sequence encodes CASSLEGGRPYNEQFF.

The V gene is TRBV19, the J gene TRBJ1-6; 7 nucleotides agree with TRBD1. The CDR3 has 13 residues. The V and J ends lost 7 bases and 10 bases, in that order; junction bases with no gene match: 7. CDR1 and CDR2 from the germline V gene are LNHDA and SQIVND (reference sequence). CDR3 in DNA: TGTGCCAGTACCCTACAGGGGCGCTCACCCCTCCACTTT. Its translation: CASTLQGRSPLHF.

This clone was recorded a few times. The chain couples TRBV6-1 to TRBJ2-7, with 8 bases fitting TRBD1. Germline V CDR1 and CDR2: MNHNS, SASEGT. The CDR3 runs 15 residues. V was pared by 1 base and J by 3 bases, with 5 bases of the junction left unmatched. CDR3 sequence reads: CASSEDDTGGYEQYF. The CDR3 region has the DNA TGTGCCAGCAGTGAAGATGATACAGGGGGCTACGAGCAGTACTTC.

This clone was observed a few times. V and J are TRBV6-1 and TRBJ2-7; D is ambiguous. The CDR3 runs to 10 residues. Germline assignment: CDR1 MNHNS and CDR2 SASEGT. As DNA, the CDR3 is TGTGCATGGGGTACCTACGAGCAGTACTTC. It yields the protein CAWGTYEQYF.

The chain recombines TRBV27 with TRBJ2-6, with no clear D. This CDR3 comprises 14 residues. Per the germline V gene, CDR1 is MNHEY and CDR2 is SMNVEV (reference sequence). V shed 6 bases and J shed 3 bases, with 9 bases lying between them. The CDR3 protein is CASSPLGGANVLTF. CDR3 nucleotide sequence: TGTGCCAGCAGCCCGTTAGGTGGGGCCAACGTCCTGACTTTC.

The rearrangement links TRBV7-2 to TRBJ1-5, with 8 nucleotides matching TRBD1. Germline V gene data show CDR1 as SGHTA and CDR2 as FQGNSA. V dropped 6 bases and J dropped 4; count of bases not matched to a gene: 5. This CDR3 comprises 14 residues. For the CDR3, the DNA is TGTGCCAGCAGTCCAACAGGGGGTAATCAGCCCCAGCATTTT. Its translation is CASSPTGGNQPQHF. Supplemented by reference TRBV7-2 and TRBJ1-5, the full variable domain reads GAGVSQSPSNKVTEKGKDVELRCDPISGHTALYWYRQSLGQGLEFLIYFQGNSAPDKSGLPSDRFSAERTGGSVSTLTIQRTQQEDSAVYLCASSPTGGNQPQHFGDGTRLSIL.

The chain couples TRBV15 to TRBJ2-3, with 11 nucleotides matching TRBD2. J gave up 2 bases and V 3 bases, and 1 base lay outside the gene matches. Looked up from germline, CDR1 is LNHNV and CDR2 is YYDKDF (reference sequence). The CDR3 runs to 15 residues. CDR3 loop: CATSRTSGDTDTQYF. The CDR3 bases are TGTGCCACCAGCAGGACTAGCGGGGACACAGATACGCAGTATTTT.

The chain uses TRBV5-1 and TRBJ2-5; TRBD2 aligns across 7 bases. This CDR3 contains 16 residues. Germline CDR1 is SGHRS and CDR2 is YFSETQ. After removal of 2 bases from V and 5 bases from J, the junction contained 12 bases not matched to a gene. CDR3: CASSLVFGQGGETQYF. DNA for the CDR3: TGCGCCAGCAGCTTAGTATTTGGCCAGGGAGGGGAGACCCAGTACTTC.

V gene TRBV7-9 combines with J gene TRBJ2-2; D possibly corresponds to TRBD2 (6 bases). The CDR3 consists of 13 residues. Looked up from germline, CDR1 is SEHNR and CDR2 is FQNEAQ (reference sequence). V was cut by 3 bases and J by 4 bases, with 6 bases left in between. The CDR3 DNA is TGTGCCAGCAGCTTGGAGGGCACCGGGGAGCTGTTTTTT. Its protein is CASSLEGTGELFF.

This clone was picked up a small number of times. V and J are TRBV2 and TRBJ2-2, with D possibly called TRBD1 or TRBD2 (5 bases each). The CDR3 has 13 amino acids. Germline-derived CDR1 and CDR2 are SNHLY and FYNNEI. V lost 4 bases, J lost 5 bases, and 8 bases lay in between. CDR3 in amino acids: CASSGGRTGELFF. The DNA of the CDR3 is TGTGCCAGCAGTGGGGGGAGAACCGGGGAGCTGTTTTTT.

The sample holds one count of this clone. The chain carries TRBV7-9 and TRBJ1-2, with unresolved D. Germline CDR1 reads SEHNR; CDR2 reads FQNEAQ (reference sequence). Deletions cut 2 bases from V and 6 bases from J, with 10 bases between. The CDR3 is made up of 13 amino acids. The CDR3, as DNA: TGTGCCAGCAGCTTATACGGGGAAAATGGCTACACCTTC. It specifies CASSLYGENGYTF.

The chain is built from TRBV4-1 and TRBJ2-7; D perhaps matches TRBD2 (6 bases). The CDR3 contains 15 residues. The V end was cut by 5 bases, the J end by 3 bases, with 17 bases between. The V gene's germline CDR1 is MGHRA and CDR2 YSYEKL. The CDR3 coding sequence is TGCGCCAGCAGCACACCCGGGACTTTTGGCTACGAGCAGTACTTC. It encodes CASSTPGTFGYEQYF.

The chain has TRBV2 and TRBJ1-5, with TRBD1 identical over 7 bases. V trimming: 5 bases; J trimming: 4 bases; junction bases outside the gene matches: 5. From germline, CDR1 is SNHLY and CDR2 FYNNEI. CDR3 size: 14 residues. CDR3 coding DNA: TGTGCCAGCAGTTACGGGACAGCTAATCAGCCCCAGCATTTT. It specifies CASSYGTANQPQHF.

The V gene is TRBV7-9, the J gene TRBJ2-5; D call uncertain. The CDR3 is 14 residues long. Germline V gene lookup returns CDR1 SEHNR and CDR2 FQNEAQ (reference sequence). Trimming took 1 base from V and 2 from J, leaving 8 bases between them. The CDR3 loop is CASSLGSVQETQYF. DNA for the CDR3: TGTGCCAGCAGCTTAGGCTCAGTTCAAGAGACCCAGTACTTC.